One sample yielded the 12 T cell receptor beta chains listed below, sequenced in a study of PD-1 blockade in classical Hodgkin lymphoma. Using immunoSEQ multiplex PCR, the repertoire was profiled, and TCRdb retains in-frame clones only, with some absent. The profile covers tens of thousands of clones, with about 90% appearing a single time and around 10% taken by the ten largest. Time point in this sample: cycle 4 day 1 (C4D1), after 5 to 7 weeks of nivolumab. Each and every patient relapsed after autologous stem cell transplantation, and patients got differing brentuximab vedotin exposure. Source: peripheral blood mononuclear cells (PBMCs), taken before the fourth cycle of nivolumab. All receptors derive from a human donor with classical Hodgkin lymphoma.

The chain uses TRBV9 and TRBJ2-7, with 10 bases aligning to TRBD1. V shed 2 bases and J 5 bases; nucleotides not matched to a gene: 1. Germline CDR1 reads SGDLS; CDR2 reads YYNGEE. The CDR3 spans 13 residues. CDR3 loop: CASSVGTGDEQYF. CDR3 nucleotide sequence: TGTGCCAGCAGCGTGGGGACAGGGGACGAGCAGTACTTC.

As regards this clone: The same CDR3 arises from other DNA sequences in this sample as well. The chain carries TRBV5-1 and TRBJ2-1; D is perhaps TRBD1 (6 bases). V gave up 0 bases and J gave up 3 bases, with 7 bases separating them. Germline CDR1 and CDR2: SGHRS and YFSETQ. There are 14 residues in the CDR3. The CDR3 DNA sequence: TGCGCCAGCAGCTTGGCGGACAGCTACAATGAGCAGTTCTTC. Encoded protein: CASSLADSYNEQFF. The complete variable domain, with remaining parts taken from reference TRBV5-1 and TRBJ2-1, reads KAGVTQTPRYLIKTRGQQVTLSCSPISGHRSVSWYQQTPGQGLQFLFEYFSETQRNKGNFPGRFSGRQFSNSRSEMNVSTLELGDSALYLCASSLADSYNEQFFGPGTRLTVL.

The rearrangement links TRBV2 to TRBJ2-3; perhaps TRBD2 as D (5 bases). CDR1 is SNHLY and CDR2 is FYNNEI in the germline V gene. V was pared by 4 bases and J by 1 base, with 9 bases between. This CDR3 has 14 amino acids. The CDR3 sequence: CASSALRGTDTQYF. CDR3 nucleotides: TGTGCCAGCAGTGCGTTGAGGGGCACAGATACGCAGTATTTT.

The genes are TRBV6-4 and TRBJ2-1, with 9 nucleotides matching TRBD2. CDR1 MRHNA and CDR2 SNTAGT come from the germline V gene. The CDR3 has 13 amino acids. With 8 bases clipped from V and 10 bases from J, the junction kept 9 bases outside the gene matches. CDR3 protein: CASRGGALGEQFF. CDR3 DNA sequence: TGTGCCAGCCGCGGGGGGGCCCTTGGCGAGCAGTTCTTC.

V gene TRBV5-8 combines with J gene TRBJ2-7; D perhaps matches TRBD1 (5 bases). The ends were cut back, 0 bases at V and 5 bases at J, with 9 bases in the middle. The CDR3 contains 13 residues. Germline V gene sequence: CDR1 SGHTS, CDR2 YDEGEE. CDR3 protein: CASSLGDSDEQYF. The CDR3 coding sequence is TGTGCCAGCAGCTTGGGTGACAGTGACGAGCAGTACTTC.

This rearrangement joins TRBV6-5 to TRBJ1-1; D is possibly TRBD1 (5 bases). V shed 2 bases and J shed 8 bases, with 6 bases lying between them. Germline V lookup: CDR1 MNHEY, CDR2 SVGAGI. The CDR3 is 11 residues long. The CDR3 loop reads CASSYGGEAFF. CDR3 in DNA: TGTGCCAGCAGTTACGGGGGAGAAGCTTTCTTT.

This rearrangement joins TRBV5-1 to TRBJ2-3, with D tentatively TRBD1 or TRBD2 (5 bases each). Germline V gene sequence: CDR1 SGHRS, CDR2 YFSETQ. V lost 4 bases, J lost 2 bases, and 17 bases lay in between. The CDR3 runs to 16 residues. CDR3 in DNA: TGCGCCAGCAGCCGAGGGGCGGGCGGAGACACAGATACGCAGTATTTT. Protein: CASSRGAGGDTDTQYF.

V usage is TRBV2 and J usage is TRBJ1-2; 9 bases fit TRBD1. The CDR3 contains 16 residues. After removal of 2 bases from V and 5 bases from J, the junction contained 9 bases not matched to a gene. Germline assignment: CDR1 SNHLY and CDR2 FYNNEI. The CDR3 region has the DNA TGTGCCAGCAGTGAAAGCGGTGGACAGGGGTTTTATGGCTACACCTTC. This gives the protein CASSESGGQGFYGYTF.

The chain joins TRBV10-3 to TRBJ1-5; D gene uncertain. CDR3 size: 13 residues. Germline lookup yields CDR1 ENHRY and CDR2 SYGVKD. V was shortened by 7 bases and J by 3 bases, with 10 bases between the two germline ends. The chain's CDR3 is CAIKRAYNQPQHF. The CDR3 DNA reads as TGTGCCATCAAAAGGGCCTACAATCAGCCCCAGCATTTT.

This clone was picked up a small number of times. This rearrangement joins TRBV27 to TRBJ2-5; unclear D gene. The V gene lost 6 bases and the J gene lost 0 bases, with 8 bases spanning the gap. Germline values: CDR1 MNHEY, CDR2 SMNVEV (reference sequence). The CDR3 has 13 residues. The CDR3 here is CASRGDNQETQYF. The CDR3 DNA sequence: TGTGCCAGCAGGGGCGATAACCAAGAGACCCAGTACTTC.

The chain combines TRBV7-9 with TRBJ2-7; tentative D call: TRBD2 (5 bases). This CDR3 is 17 amino acids long. Germline V gene sequence: CDR1 SEHNR, CDR2 FQNEAQ (reference sequence). Between the trimmed V and J ends, which lost 0 bases and 2 bases, there was a span of 17 bases. CDR3 amino acids: CASSLARVWGITYEQYF. CDR3 coding DNA: TGTGCCAGCAGCTTAGCGCGGGTTTGGGGAATCACCTACGAGCAGTACTTC.

CDR3 DNA: TGCGCCAGCAGCCCACGGGGAGCAACTAATGAAAAACTGTTTTTT. Translating gives CASSPRGATNEKLFF. The chain has TRBV5-1 and TRBJ1-4; the D is unclear. Germline CDR1 is SGHRS and CDR2 is YFSETQ. The CDR3 runs 15 residues. Between the trimmed V and J ends, which lost 4 bases and 0 bases, there was a span of 10 bases.